This TCR beta chain originates from a study of shared clonotypes between healthy human individuals. Points from the study as a whole: A limitation of the genetic and exposure-history diversity represented arose from few donors.

The data were produced by immunoSEQ multiplex PCR, yet TCRdb's version contains in-frame clones alone and is incomplete. Seen here are approximately 2,300,000 clones, less than 95% observed once, and the top ten hold approximately 0.39%. Donors comprised only Caucasian adults living in Nashville, Tennessee. The germline V gene encodes CDR1 SGHRS and CDR2 YFSETQ. Deletions cut 6 bases from V and 5 bases from J, with 17 bases between. The length of the CDR3 is 14 residues. In regard to this clone: Antigen unknown.

This clonotype was sampled from a man between 18 and 29 years old in good health. Some clones in this sample may be carry-over from other donors' samples. V gene TRBV5-1 combines with J gene TRBJ1-1; D is uncertain. Material: naive CD4+ T cells from PBMCs. The subset here: CD45RA+ positively selected. Here the CDR3 reads CASKPRDLRTEAFF. CDR3 nucleotides: TGCGCCAGCAAGCCCCGGGATCTAAGGACTGAAGCTTTCTTT.